One and the same sample provided the 4 T cell receptor beta chains below, sequenced in a study of T cell responses to AZD1222 COVID-19 vaccine. The table came from immunoSEQ multiplex PCR; TCRdb's copy has only in-frame clones and leaves some out. This table has 100,000 or so clones, around 86% appearing once. Specimen: peripheral blood, collected on day 0 of AZD1222 vaccination. These receptors were obtained from an adult in good health.

The gene calls are TRBV7-9 and TRBJ1-2, with D possibly matching TRBD1 (6 bases). The CDR3 is made up of 16 amino acids. Germline V CDR1 and CDR2: SEHNR, FQNEAQ (reference sequence). Trimming removed 5 bases from V and 4 bases from J, with 20 bases in between. The chain's CDR3 is CASSGWDTDEVYGYTF. DNA of the CDR3: TGTGCCAGCAGCGGGTGGGACACCGATGAGGTCTATGGCTACACCTTC.

The chain is built from TRBV9 and TRBJ1-2; 11 bases align to TRBD1. Trimming took 3 bases from V and 8 from J; bases not matched to a gene: 6. This CDR3 is built from 14 residues. Germline V gene lookup returns CDR1 SGDLS and CDR2 YYNGEE. The CDR3 is CASSGGTGGLGYTF. The CDR3 bases are TGTGCCAGCAGCGGCGGGACAGGGGGTTTAGGCTACACCTTC.

The chain has TRBV2 and TRBJ2-2; 10 positions match TRBD1. Germline assignment: CDR1 SNHLY and CDR2 FYNNEI. There are 16 residues in the CDR3. The ends lost 6 bases at V and 8 bases at J; junction bases unmatched: 12. This chain's CDR3 is CASSPKGTGVVGELFF. The CDR3 DNA follows: TGTGCCAGCAGCCCAAAAGGGACAGGGGTTGTAGGGGAGCTGTTTTTT.

The chain employs TRBV19 and TRBJ1-1; D is perhaps TRBD1 (5 bases). CDR1 is LNHDA and CDR2 is SQIVND in the germline V gene (reference sequence). The CDR3 consists of 15 residues. The V gene lost 2 bases and the J gene lost 0 bases, with 10 bases spanning the gap. The CDR3 sequence is CASSITQGVNTEAFF. DNA for the CDR3: TGTGCCAGTAGTATAACCCAGGGCGTGAACACTGAAGCTTTCTTT.